Sequencing of this T cell receptor (beta chain) was carried out in a study of control samples from healthy donors and cancer patients. Using immunoSEQ multiplex PCR, the repertoire was profiled, and TCRdb retains in-frame clones only, with some absent. This sample has under 150,000 clones, with about 95% found just once. The receptor was isolated from a man in his thirties or forties in good health. The sample consisted of blood.

The chain's CDR3 is CASSQGGSNQPQHF. In nucleotides, the CDR3 is TGCGCCAGCAGCCAAGGAGGGAGCAATCAGCCCCAGCATTTT. The V and J genes are TRBV4-3 and TRBJ1-5, with D hard to call. The CDR3 extends over 14 amino acids. V lost 1 base, J lost 1 base, and 5 bases lay in between. Germline-derived CDR1 and CDR2 are LGHNA and YSLEER.